What follows is one TCR beta chain and its context. Its antigen is as yet unknown. Trimming removed 2 bases from V and 4 bases from J, with 9 bases in between. Germline V gene data show CDR1 as GTSNPN and CDR2 as SVGIG (reference sequence). CDR3 length: 12 amino acids. The source of the sample is a study of T cell responses to AZD1222 COVID-19 vaccine. Sequencing was performed with immunoSEQ multiplex PCR; in TCRdb, only in-frame clones are kept and a portion is missing. The sample comprises around 92,000 clones, approximately 90% of which are singletons, and about 9.4% rests with the top ten. Notes on the study in general: Seropositive AZD1222 recipients at baseline numbered only five or six. Most donors were white British, females outnumbered males, and clonal diversity was possibly underestimated. A rise in Spike-specific TCR breadth and depth followed two AZD1222 doses. Epitopes outside B.1.351 and B.1.1.7 mutated regions reportedly drew nearly half of spike TCRs.

J is TRBJ2-7 and V is TRBV30; D not resolved. The specimen comprised peripheral blood, sampled on day 0 of AZD1222 vaccination. The clonotype was recovered from an adult in good health. CDR3 region: CAWSLPSYEQYF. CDR3 in DNA: TGTGCCTGGAGTTTACCTTCTTACGAGCAGTACTTC.